One sample yielded the 2 T cell receptor beta chains listed below, sequenced in a study of shared clonotypes between healthy human individuals. Cells designated naive CD8 were CD45RO-negative and were positively selected for CCR7, with terminally differentiated effector memory CD45RA+ cells excluded. Measured with immunoSEQ multiplex PCR; TCRdb has only the in-frame clones, and not every one. Among approximately 1.9 million clones listed, just under 95% were seen once. Sequenced: naive CD8+ T cells from PBMCs. All receptors come from a man aged 18 to 29 in good health. Some clones in this sample may be carry-over from other donors' samples.

The rearrangement uses TRBV6-1 and TRBJ2-2, with 8 bases lining up with TRBD2. V shed 4 bases and J 5 bases; nucleotides not matched to a gene: 18. The CDR3 is 19 amino acids. The germline V gene has CDR1 MNHNS and CDR2 SASEGT. DNA of the CDR3: TGTGCCAGCAGTGGTTTATCCTTACTAGCGGCTTTAGGGACCGGGGAGCTGTTTTTT. It specifies CASSGLSLLAALGTGELFF.

The rearrangement links TRBV29-1 to TRBJ2-7, with TRBD1 matching 8 bases. Germline CDR1 is SQVTM and CDR2 is ANQGSEA. This CDR3 is 13 amino acids long. V dropped 7 bases and J dropped 0; count of bases not matched to a gene: 5. CDR3 in DNA: TGCAGCGGGTCGGACAGGGACTCCTACGAGCAGTACTTC. Translation: CSGSDRDSYEQYF.